The sequence of this T cell receptor (beta chain) was determined in a study of cytotoxic CD8 clonotypes in ibrutinib-treated CLL. Study context: Of a cohort that held 10 to 12 relapsed/refractory and fewer than 16 treatment-naive patients, about 18 were IGHV unmutated.

Notes on the study in general: Public clonotypes, an uncommon group, contracted or remained stable on treatment. Clonality correlated strongly with circulating CD8+ T cells and exceeded age-matched healthy donors at baseline. Progressing patients had sampling times that differed from those of sustained-remission patients.

This CDR3 region has 13 residues. Germline V lookup: CDR1 SGHAT, CDR2 FQDESV (reference sequence). V was clipped by 5 bases and J by 11 bases, with 18 bases between them. In the case of this clone: What it binds is not known.

Sequenced by immunoSEQ multiplex PCR; TCRdb stores in-frame clones only, minus some. The sample lists 130,000 or so clones; about 80% were seen once. The TCR sequence derives from a human donor with chronic lymphocytic leukemia. The sequencing here drew on PBMCs, taken after 12 months of ibrutinib treatment. The chain employs TRBV11-1 and TRBJ2-5; TRBD1 might be the D (6 bases). The CDR3 spells CASSLRTVDEQYF. In nucleotides, the CDR3 is TGTGCCAGCAGCCTGCGGACAGTCGATGAGCAGTACTTC.